These 18 T cell receptor beta chains were sequenced from one sample in a study of OX40 agonist ivuxolimab in advanced cancers. Some clones are missing from TCRdb's copy, which holds only in-frame ones; the method was immunoSEQ multiplex PCR. The table includes approximately 70,000 clones, about 93% detected once. The sequencing used CD4+ or CD8+ T cells sorted from blood, collected in a trial of the OX40 agonist ivuxolimab. These receptors were collected from an adult with an advanced solid tumor such as melanoma, head and neck, liver or kidney cancer.

The chain has TRBV4-1 and TRBJ2-3; D is unclear. Trimming cost V 4 bases and J 1 base, with 15 bases left between them. Germline CDR1 and CDR2: MGHRA and YSYEKL. CDR3 size: 16 residues. CDR3 loop: CASSLRRALGTDTQYF. CDR3 nucleotide sequence: TGCGCCAGCAGCCTCCGGCGAGCGCTAGGCACAGATACGCAGTATTTT.

The V and J genes are TRBV28 and TRBJ2-7, with 9 bases lining up with TRBD2. Trimming cost V 5 bases and J 5 bases; bases outside gene matches: 7. CDR3 size: 14 residues. Germline loops: CDR1 MDHEN, CDR2 SYDVKM. Here the CDR3 DNA reads TGTGCCAGCAGTGAAATAGCGGGAGCTGACGAGCAGTACTTC. It encodes CASSEIAGADEQYF.

There are a few counts of this clone. The rearrangement uses TRBV2 and TRBJ1-3, with unresolved D. V lost 4 bases to trimming and J lost 4 bases, with 17 bases between them. The CDR3 length is 16 residues. Germline V gene lookup returns CDR1 SNHLY and CDR2 FYNNEI. This CDR3 reads CASSAILTTRGNTIYF. DNA for the CDR3: TGTGCCAGCAGTGCAATCCTTACGACGCGAGGAAACACCATATATTTT.

The chain recombines TRBV19 with TRBJ2-1; D is unclear. The CDR3 has 13 amino acids. CDR1 is LNHDA, CDR2 SQIVND, per germline (reference sequence). V lost 4 bases to trimming and J lost 12 bases, with 16 bases between them. CDR3 loop: CASSTYPTSPQFF. CDR3 DNA sequence: TGTGCCAGTAGTACTTACCCCACCTCCCCGCAGTTCTTC.

The V and J genes are TRBV10-3 and TRBJ2-1, with D maybe TRBD2 (5 bases). The germline gives CDR1 ENHRY, CDR2 SYGVKD. Trimming took 9 bases from V and 8 from J, leaving 17 bases between them. The length of the CDR3 is 13 residues. For the CDR3, the DNA is TGTGCCATAGCGGAGAGGGCCGTCGATGAGCAGTTCTTC. This gives the protein CAIAERAVDEQFF.

This chain links TRBV14 with TRBJ2-7, with TRBD2 matching over 10 bases. V trimming: 1 base; J trimming: 5 bases; junction bases outside the gene matches: 5. The CDR3 has 15 residues. Germline assignment: CDR1 SGHDN and CDR2 FVKESK. For the CDR3, the DNA is TGTGCCAGCAGCCAAGTGCGGACTAGCGGAGACGAGCAGTACTTC. The encoded protein is CASSQVRTSGDEQYF. Full variable domain (missing parts from reference TRBV14 and TRBJ2-7): EAGVTQFPSHSVIEKGQTVTLRCDPISGHDNLYWYRRVMGKEIKFLLHFVKESKQDESGMPNNRFLAERTGGTYSTLKVQPAELEDSGVYFCASSQVRTSGDEQYFGPGTRLTVT.

The table lists this clone with a few counts. The CDR3 DNA reads TGTGCCAGCAGCTTCGGCACGGGGGCTTTTGGGGAGACCCAGTACTTC. Its translation: CASSFGTGAFGETQYF. The chain is built from TRBV7-9 and TRBJ2-5; D is perhaps TRBD1 or TRBD2 (6 bases each). V lost 3 bases, J lost 5 bases, and 19 bases lay in between. This CDR3 spans 16 amino acids. CDR1 is SEHNR, CDR2 FQNEAQ, per germline (reference sequence).

V gene TRBV11-2 combines with J gene TRBJ2-7, with TRBD2 as a possible D gene (6 bases). The CDR3 spans 15 residues. The V end lost 3 bases, the J end lost 0 bases, and 12 bases lay between the germline ends. Germline values: CDR1 SGHAT, CDR2 FQNNGV. The CDR3 is CASSFGSYHSYEQYF. For the CDR3, the DNA is TGTGCCAGCAGCTTCGGGAGCTACCACTCCTACGAGCAGTACTTC.

The chain is built from TRBV7-8 and TRBJ1-4, with TRBD1 matching 10 bases. CDR3 length: 14 amino acids. V shed 3 bases and J 5 bases; nucleotides not matched to a gene: 0. Germline-derived CDR1 and CDR2 are SGHVS and FQNEAQ. DNA for the CDR3: TGTGCCAGCAGCTTGGGACAGGGGAATGAAAAACTGTTTTTT. Translated: CASSLGQGNEKLFF.

With regard to this clone: At one of its ends the junction is not consistent with the germline gene, which may arise from a read error. The chain combines TRBV25-1 with TRBJ2-2; perhaps TRBD2 as D (6 bases). Germline V gene sequence: CDR1 MGHDK, CDR2 SYGVNS. The CDR3 has 16 amino acids. This CDR3 reads CASSELGDPLGRGAVF. The DNA of the CDR3 is TGTGCCAGCAGTGAATTGGGGGATCCCTTGGGGCGGGGAGCTGTTTTT.

This sequence joins TRBV6-5 and TRBJ2-1; D is unresolved. The germline CDR1 and CDR2 sequences are MNHEY and SVGAGI. There are 12 residues in the CDR3. Trimming stripped 3 bases from V and 7 bases from J, with 7 bases between. CDR3 residues: CASSYSRNEQFF. The CDR3 DNA is TGTGCCAGCAGTTATAGTAGGAATGAGCAGTTCTTC.

The chain couples TRBV19 to TRBJ2-7; a possible D gene is TRBD1 (5 bases). Looked up from germline, CDR1 is LNHDA and CDR2 is SQIVND (reference sequence). The CDR3 extends over 14 amino acids. The V end was cut by 5 bases, the J end by 2 bases, with 13 bases between. CDR3 loop: CASSGSRATYEQYF. CDR3 in DNA: TGTGCCAGTAGTGGTAGCAGGGCGACCTACGAGCAGTACTTC.

The chain combines TRBV2 with TRBJ1-4; D call uncertain. V was trimmed by 11 bases and J by 8 bases, leaving 18 bases between them. CDR1 SNHLY and CDR2 FYNNEI come from the germline V gene. The CDR3 totals 13 residues. The CDR3 spells CAERRLPGEKLFF. The CDR3 DNA reads as TGTGCCGAGAGGCGGCTACCTGGCGAAAAACTGTTTTTT. Full variable domain (rest looked up from reference TRBV2 and TRBJ1-4): EPEVTQTPSHQVTQMGQEVILRCVPISNHLYFYWYRQILGQKVEFLVSFYNNEISEKSEIFDDQFSVERPDGSNFTLKIRSTKLEDSAMYFCAERRLPGEKLFFGSGTQLSVL.

The chain links TRBV30 to TRBJ1-6, with TRBD1 matching over 9 bases. Trimming took 0 bases from V and 6 from J; bases not matched to a gene: 3. This CDR3 has 15 amino acids. Per germline, CDR1 GTSNPN and CDR2 SVGIG (reference sequence). The CDR3 sequence: CAWSVRTGVNSPLHF. DNA for the CDR3: TGTGCCTGGAGTGTAAGGACAGGGGTTAATTCACCCCTCCACTTT.

Written as DNA, the CDR3 is TGTGCCAGCAGCTTAGTTGGGACATTGAACACCGGGGAGCTGTTTTTT. Its protein is CASSLVGTLNTGELFF. The chain has TRBV7-9 and TRBJ2-2; a weak D match, TRBD1 (6 bases). Germline V gene sequence: CDR1 SEHNR, CDR2 FQNEAQ (reference sequence). V shed 1 base and J shed 1 base, with 10 bases lying between them. The CDR3 runs to 16 residues.

This clone appeared a single time. The chain carries TRBV19 and TRBJ2-5; TRBD2 is a possible D gene (6 bases). The better agreement between TRBJ2-7 and the DNA end casts doubt on the J call. The CDR3 has 14 amino acids. CDR1 LNHDA and CDR2 SQIVND come from the germline V gene (reference sequence). CDR3 amino acids: CASSGGFGTYEQYF. In nucleotides, the CDR3 is TGTGCCAGTAGTGGGGGGTTCGGGACCTACGAGCAGTACTTC.

The chain couples TRBV18 to TRBJ2-6; TRBD2 agrees at 7 bases. CDR1 KGHSH and CDR2 LQKENI come from the germline V gene. Germline trimming cut 3 bases from V and 6 bases from J; bases unmatched to any gene: 14. This CDR3 has 18 residues. In DNA form, the CDR3 reads TGTGCCAGCTCACCGCGCGTAGCGGGCACTTTCGAGGCCAACGTCCTGACTTTC. Its translation is CASSPRVAGTFEANVLTF.

J is TRBJ1-2 and V is TRBV28; possibly TRBD1 for D (5 bases). V lost 2 bases and J 5 bases, leaving 9 bases between the germline ends. From germline, CDR1 is MDHEN and CDR2 SYDVKM. The CDR3 runs 13 residues. CDR3 amino acids: CASSLTGTYGYTF. DNA for the CDR3: TGTGCCAGCAGTTTAACAGGAACGTATGGCTACACCTTC.